These 19 T cell receptor beta chains were all obtained from the same sample, sequenced in a study of early T cells in non-severe SARS-CoV-2 infection. TCRdb re-called the 5' RACE reads with MiXCR, one entry per CDR3 protein. The sample includes about 60,000 distinct CDR3 sequences, approximately 5.6% of them seen just once. Sequences were obtained from whole blood. Receptors originate from an adult who was a healthcare worker with PCR-confirmed SARS-CoV-2 infection or an uninfected control (not recorded which).

The rearrangement links TRBV10-1 to TRBJ2-1; D gene uncertain. CDR3 size: 12 residues. The ends were cut back, 3 bases at V and 10 bases at J, with 10 bases in the middle. Germline loops: CDR1 WNHNN, CDR2 SYGVQD (reference sequence). As DNA, the CDR3 is TGCGCCAGCAGTGAACCGTTCAGAGAGCAGTTCTTC. This sequence encodes CASSEPFREQFF.

This clonotype was seen repeatedly, ten times or more. CDR3 DNA sequence: TGTGCCAGCAGTGACAGGGTCACCGGGGAGCTGTTTTTT. It codes for CASSDRVTGELFF. The V call is TRBV6-5, the J call TRBJ2-2; 7 positions agree with TRBD1. Germline-derived CDR1 and CDR2 are MNHEY and SVGAGI. V trimming: 5 bases; J trimming: 4 bases; junction bases outside the gene matches: 1. The CDR3 is 13 residues long.

The rearrangement joins TRBV12-3 or TRBV12-4 to TRBJ1-2; no definite D call. This CDR3 is 13 amino acids long. Deletions cut 6 bases from V and 2 bases from J, with 10 bases between. In DNA form, the CDR3 reads TGTGCCAGCAGGGAAGTTATAAACTATGGCTACACCTTC. It translates to CASREVINYGYTF.

This clonotype was seen at least ten times. The rearrangement uses TRBV9 and TRBJ1-2; TRBD1 agrees at 8 bases. This CDR3 contains 15 residues. The ends lost 0 bases at V and 4 bases at J; junction bases unmatched: 5. Germline lookup yields CDR1 SGDLS and CDR2 YYNGEE. CDR3 sequence (DNA): TGTGCCAGCAGCGTAGGGGCAGGGGGCGGCTATGGCTACACCTTC. It translates to CASSVGAGGGYGYTF.

This clonotype was detected many times. The chain carries TRBV28 and TRBJ2-1; possible D gene TRBD1, 5 bases. V shed 6 bases and J shed 4 bases, with 7 bases lying between them. The V gene's germline CDR1 is MDHEN and CDR2 SYDVKM. CDR3 length equals 12 residues. CDR3 sequence: CASRDSYNEQFF. The CDR3 DNA follows: TGTGCCAGCAGAGACAGTTACAATGAGCAGTTCTTC.

This chain joins TRBV28 and TRBJ2-2, with D hard to call. The V gene's germline CDR1 is MDHEN and CDR2 SYDVKM. The V and J ends lost 7 bases and 2 bases respectively, with 11 bases between them. The CDR3 is 14 amino acids. CDR3 sequence reads: CASIRAGNTGELFF. CDR3 bases: TGTGCCAGCATTAGGGCAGGTAACACCGGGGAGCTGTTTTTT.

The sample holds many counts of this clonotype. This rearrangement joins TRBV21-1 to TRBJ1-1; TRBD1 was called by the table and not checked on the DNA. TRBV21-1 is a pseudogene locus. This CDR3 is built from 16 residues. DNA of the CDR3: TGTGCCAGCAGCAAAAGGCCAGGGGTCGTGAACACTGAAGCTTTCTTT. Protein: CASSKRPGVVNTEAFF.

This clonotype was counted many times. The chain uses TRBV20-1 and TRBJ1-4, with no clear D. CDR1 DFQATT and CDR2 SNEGSKA come from the germline V gene (reference sequence). CDR3 length equals 11 residues. The germline V and J ends were trimmed by 3 bases and 10 bases, with 9 bases remaining between them. CDR3 sequence (DNA): TGCAGTGCTAGGTCGGGTGGAAAACTGTTTTTT. It specifies CSARSGGKLFF.

The rearrangement uses TRBV4-2 and TRBJ1-5, with 7 bases aligning to TRBD1. The CDR3 contains 14 residues. CDR1 and CDR2 from the germline V gene are LGHNA and YNFKEQ. The V and J ends lost 1 base and 7 bases, in that order; junction bases with no gene match: 4. The CDR3 sequence: CASSQVQGGQPQHF. CDR3 nucleotides: TGTGCCAGCAGCCAAGTCCAGGGGGGGCAGCCCCAGCATTTT.

This clonotype was observed a few times. V and J are TRBV10-2 and TRBJ1-6; D ambiguous. V was pared by 3 bases and J by 9 bases, with 12 bases between. The CDR3 is 14 residues long. Germline CDR1 reads WSHSY; CDR2 reads SAAADI. CDR3 in DNA: TGCGCCAGCAGTGACGGAACGGGCGGTTCACCCCTCCACTTT. Translated, it gives CASSDGTGGSPLHF.

The rearrangement links TRBV7-2 to TRBJ1-2; possible D gene TRBD1, 6 bases. The germline V gene has CDR1 SGHTA and CDR2 FQGNSA. The germline V and J ends were trimmed by 5 bases and 3 bases, with 13 bases remaining between them. The CDR3 length is 14 residues. CDR3 sequence: CASSRGGNDYGYTF. In nucleotides, the CDR3 is TGTGCCAGCAGCCGGGGGGGCAACGACTATGGCTACACCTTC.

J is TRBJ1-1 and V is TRBV5-1; 8 nucleotides line up with TRBD1. This CDR3 spans 14 amino acids. In germline, CDR1 is SGHRS, CDR2 YFSETQ. The V and J ends lost 0 bases and 4 bases, in that order; junction bases with no gene match: 2. This chain's CDR3 is CASSLETGGTEAFF. In nucleotides, the CDR3 is TGCGCCAGCAGCTTGGAAACAGGGGGCACTGAAGCTTTCTTT.

Only a few counts were recorded for this clonotype. The chain links TRBV29-1 to TRBJ1-1; weak D call: TRBD1 (6 bases). The V gene's germline CDR1 is SQVTM and CDR2 ANQGSEA. The germline V and J ends were trimmed by 3 bases and 6 bases, with 20 bases remaining between them. The CDR3 is 15 amino acids. CDR3 sequence reads: CSVDKARGRLAEAFF. DNA for the CDR3: TGCAGCGTTGATAAAGCAAGGGGGAGGCTGGCTGAAGCTTTCTTT.

There are many counts of this clonotype. The V gene is TRBV6-6, the J gene TRBJ1-6, with a weak D call TRBD1 (6 bases). V dropped 7 bases and J dropped 9 bases, with 22 bases sitting between them. Germline V gene sequence: CDR1 MNHNY, CDR2 SVGAGI (reference sequence). The CDR3 spans 16 residues. CDR3 DNA: TGTGCCAGCATTATTTCTGCCGGGACACGGGGTTCACCCCTCCACTTT. It specifies CASIISAGTRGSPLHF.

This clonotype was recorded at least ten times. The chain links TRBV12-3 or TRBV12-4 to TRBJ1-2, with a tentative D call TRBD1 (6 bases). Trimming shortened V by 3 bases and J by 0 bases, and 8 bases separated the two germline ends. This CDR3 region has 14 residues. The CDR3 loop reads CASSLDRTNYGYTF. Written as DNA, the CDR3 is TGTGCCAGCAGTTTGGACAGAACTAACTATGGCTACACCTTC.

This clonotype was detected a few times. This chain joins TRBV3-1 and TRBJ2-5, with TRBD1 matching over 7 bases. The CDR3 totals 14 residues. Germline CDR1 LGHDT, CDR2 YNNKEL (reference sequence). V gave up 5 bases and J gave up 5 bases; unmatched junction bases: 8. In nucleotides, the CDR3 is TGTGCCAGCAGCAAATCGACAGGGCCGGAGACCCAGTACTTC. Translated, it gives CASSKSTGPETQYF.

This clonotype was seen ten or more times. This chain uses TRBV27 with TRBJ2-1; the D is unclear. Looked up from germline, CDR1 is MNHEY and CDR2 is SMNVEV (reference sequence). Trimming removed 5 bases at V and 6 bases at J, with 8 bases between. CDR3 length equals 12 residues. In DNA, the CDR3 is TGTGCCAGCAGTGTAGGATCCAATGAGCAGTTCTTC. This encodes CASSVGSNEQFF.

This clonotype occurred a few times. This sequence joins TRBV12-3 or TRBV12-4 and TRBJ2-3; possibly TRBD2 for D (5 bases). Trimming took off 8 bases at V and 5 bases at J, with 14 bases between the two ends. The CDR3 has 13 residues. The chain's CDR3 is CASSPLSGDTQYF. CDR3 nucleotide sequence: TGTGCCAGCTCTCCGCTCAGCGGAGATACGCAGTATTTT.

This clonotype was detected many times. This chain connects TRBV5-6 to TRBJ2-7, with D possibly TRBD1 on 5 matching bases. Per the germline V gene, CDR1 is SGHDT and CDR2 is YYEEEE. This CDR3 spans 14 amino acids. Trimming removed 2 bases at V and 2 bases at J, with 11 bases between. The CDR3 is CASSFPTETYEQYF. For the CDR3, the DNA is TGTGCCAGCAGCTTCCCGACAGAAACCTACGAGCAGTACTTC.